This T cell receptor beta chain is drawn from a study of monozygotic twins with inflammatory bowel disease. Reanalyzing the 5' RACE reads, TCRdb keeps one entry per CDR3 protein, without DNA. The table lists about 140,000 distinct CDR3 sequences. Germline V gene lookup returns CDR1 SGHTA and CDR2 FQGTGA. The CDR3 has 15 amino acids. This sequence originates from a human donor with ulcerative colitis or Crohn's disease, or a healthy co-twin of an affected twin (not recorded which). What was sequenced was blood. The chain couples TRBV7-3 to TRBJ1-1; the D call from TCRdb, TRBD1, cannot be confirmed without DNA. This CDR3 is CASSLKGTVRTEAFF.